These T cell receptor beta chains were read from a single sample in a study of blood T cell repertoires in COVID-19. Generated by immunoSEQ multiplex PCR, the TCRdb table keeps only in-frame clones and is missing some. Among 200,000 to 250,000 clones listed, 80% to 90% were seen once. Sample: peripheral blood. These receptor sequences come from a woman aged 45-59 years with acute or convalescent COVID-19. Each CDR3 is given with its conserved first and last residue. The D gene is left open where the match is weak. Only part of the rows carry a size: once, few, many, or a class if the clone is expanded.

j_call d_call clone_size v_call cdr3_nt cdr3_aa
TRBJ1-1 . once TRBV30 TGTGCCTGGAGTGTATCAGGGATTAGGAACACTGAAGCTTTCTTT CAWSVSGIRNTEAFF
TRBJ2-3 . . TRBV18 TGTGCCAGCTCCCCCGGCGCAGCGGATACGCAGTATTTT CASSPGAADTQYF
TRBJ1-1 . once TRBV6-5 TGTGCCAGCCAGAGGGCCAGGACTAACACTGAAGCTTTCTTT CASQRARTNTEAFF
TRBJ2-4 . . TRBV29-1 TGCAGCGTTGAAGATCCCAATACAGAAGGGGCGAACATTCAGTACTTC CSVEDPNTEGANIQYF
TRBJ1-2 . . TRBV19 TGTGCCAGACGGACGGGAGGGAACCCTAACTATGGCTACACCTTC CARRTGGNPNYGYTF
TRBJ2-7 . . TRBV19 TGTGCCAGTAGTATTGGAGAGCAGGGGACCTACGAGCAGTACTTC CASSIGEQGTYEQYF
TRBJ2-5 TRBD2 . TRBV10-3 TGTGCCATCAGTGAGTCCCATGGGGGACTAGCGGGACGAGAGACCCAGTACTTC CAISESHGGLAGRETQYF
TRBJ2-1 TRBD2 . TRBV18 TGTGCCAGCTCCCCAGGACTAGCCAATGAGCAGTTCTTC CASSPGLANEQFF
TRBJ1-1 . . TRBV5-1 TGCGCCAGCAGTCTCGACCACAGGGCGAACACTGAAGCTTTCTTT CASSLDHRANTEAFF
TRBJ1-1 . . TRBV29-1 TGCAGCGTTGTAAGGGGTCCCAGCACTGAAGCTTTCTTT CSVVRGPSTEAFF
TRBJ1-5 TRBD1 . TRBV6-6 TGTGCCAGCAGCCTAGACAGGGGAGAGGGAAATCAGCCCCAGCATTTT CASSLDRGEGNQPQHF
TRBJ2-5 TRBD1 . TRBV24-1 TGTGCCACCAGTGATTTTGGACAGGGAATGGAGACCCAGTACTTC CATSDFGQGMETQYF
TRBJ1-3 . . TRBV18 TGTGCCAGCTCACGACAGCCCCGTCCGGACACCATATATTTT CASSRQPRPDTIYF
TRBJ2-7 TRBD1 once TRBV2 TGTGCCAGCAGCGGGACAGGGTTTGACTACGAGCAGTACTTC CASSGTGFDYEQYF
TRBJ2-7 TRBD1 . TRBV27 TGTGCCAGCAGAAGCCGGGACAGGGGGCTCGAGCAGTACTTC CASRSRDRGLEQYF
TRBJ2-1 . . TRBV6-5 TGTGCCAGCACCGACAGAATATACAATGAGCAGTTCTTC CASTDRIYNEQFF
TRBJ2-1 . once TRBV24-1 TGTGCCACCAGTGACCGACCCACAGGGACGCTGAGCTCCTACAATGAGCAGTTCTTC CATSDRPTGTLSSYNEQFF
TRBJ1-2 . . TRBV6-5 TGTGCCAGCAGCCCCACACAGAACTATGGCTACACCTTC CASSPTQNYGYTF
TRBJ2-2 . . TRBV7-3 TGTGCCAGCAGCTTAAACGCGGCGACGAACACCGGGGAGCTGTTTTTT CASSLNAATNTGELFF
TRBJ1-3 . . TRBV7-9 TGTGCCAGCAGACCCGGGGGCTCTGGAAACACCATATATTTT CASRPGGSGNTIYF
TRBJ2-7 TRBD2 . TRBV10-2 TGCGCCAGCAGTGATAACGGACTAGCGGGAGATGCGCTTTTGGGCGAGCAGTACTTC CASSDNGLAGDALLGEQYF
TRBJ1-2 . . TRBV11-3 TGTGCCAGCAGCCCCCCGGCGGGGGGCTACACCTTC CASSPPAGGYTF
TRBJ2-2 . . TRBV3-1/TRBV3-2 TGTGCCAGCAGCCAACGACTAGATACGGCCGGGGAGCTGTTTTTT CASSQRLDTAGELFF
TRBJ2-2 . once TRBV5-1 TGCGCCAGCGGCCCGGGACACAAGAACACCGGGGAGCTGTTTTTT CASGPGHKNTGELFF
TRBJ1-3 TRBD1 . TRBV7-9 TGTGCCAGCAGCTTAGTGGGGACAGGGACTGGAAACACCATATATTTT CASSLVGTGTGNTIYF
TRBJ2-3 TRBD2 . TRBV6-2/TRBV6-3 TGTGCCAGCAGTTCGCTCGGGACTAGCAGCCTAAGCACAGATACGCAGTATTTT CASSSLGTSSLSTDTQYF
TRBJ1-2 . . TRBV7-2 TGTGCCAGCAGCTTAGGGCAGGTTCCCTATGGCTACACCTTC CASSLGQVPYGYTF
TRBJ1-6 . . TRBV19 TGTGCCAGTAGTATTCACAGGGCGAGCTCCTATAATTCACCCCTCCACTTT CASSIHRASSYNSPLHF
TRBJ1-5 . . TRBV5-8 TGTGCCAGCAGCTTGGCATTCAGGGGTGGCAATCAGCCCCAGCATTTT CASSLAFRGGNQPQHF
TRBJ2-1 . . TRBV4-3 TGCGCCAGCAGCCAAGAGCTGGCAGGGTACAATGAGCAGTTCTTC CASSQELAGYNEQFF
TRBJ1-2 TRBD1 once TRBV18 TGTGCCAGCTCATACACCGGGGACAGCCTCTATGGCTACACCTTC CASSYTGDSLYGYTF
TRBJ2-3 TRBD2 . TRBV6-2/TRBV6-3 TGTGCCAGCAGTTCCGGAAGGCAAGCGGGGTTCACAGATACGCAGTATTTT CASSSGRQAGFTDTQYF
TRBJ1-1 . . TRBV10-3 TGTGCCATCAGAGGGGAGGGCACTGAAGCTTTCTTT CAIRGEGTEAFF
TRBJ2-1 . . TRBV7-6 TGTGCCAGCAGCACTAGCCCCAGGGGGGCAGGCAATGAGCAGTTCTTC CASSTSPRGAGNEQFF
TRBJ1-2 . . TRBV15 TGTGCCACCAGCAGGGGAGACTATGGCTACACCTTC CATSRGDYGYTF
TRBJ2-5 . . TRBV13 TGTGCCAGCAGCTTAGAAGGCGGAGGGGAGACCCAGTACTTC CASSLEGGGETQYF
TRBJ1-5 TRBD1 . TRBV28 TGTGCCAGCAGTGGGGAACAGGGGGTGTGGGAGCCCCAGCATTTT CASSGEQGVWEPQHF
TRBJ2-7 TRBD2 . TRBV6-5 TGTGCCAGCAGACGGGGGGGGCATTACGAGCAGTACTTC CASRRGGHYEQYF
TRBJ1-1 TRBD1 . TRBV11-2 TGTGCCAGCAGCTGGACAGGGAAGGGCACTGAAGCTTTCTTT CASSWTGKGTEAFF
TRBJ2-7 TRBD2 . TRBV27 TGTGCCAGCACTCCTGGGCGGACTAGCGGCTACGAGCAGTACTTC CASTPGRTSGYEQYF
TRBJ2-7 . . TRBV15 TGTGCCACCAGCAGAGTTCTATCAAACTCCTACGAGCAGTACTTC CATSRVLSNSYEQYF
TRBJ1-4 . . TRBV5-1 TGCGCCAGCAGCCCACTGGGCAGGGTAGATAATGAAAAACTGTTTTTT CASSPLGRVDNEKLFF
TRBJ2-1 . . TRBV21-1 TGTGCCAGCAGCCTAATGGGGCGAAACGGGACTAGTGACCACAATGAGCAGTTCTTC CASSLMGRNGTSDHNEQFF
TRBJ1-2 . . TRBV11-2 TGTGCCAGCAGCTCCCAGGGGAGTGGCTACACCTTC CASSSQGSGYTF
TRBJ1-2 . once TRBV20-1 TGCAGTGCTAGTCATAGTCATGGCTACACCTTC CSASHSHGYTF
TRBJ2-6 . . TRBV7-3 TGTGCCAGCAGCCCTACCGGACAGAGCTCTGGGGCCAACGTCCTGACTTTC CASSPTGQSSGANVLTF
TRBJ1-5 TRBD1 . TRBV29-1 TGCAGCGTTGGGTGGGACAGGGGTAATCAGCCCCAGCATTTT CSVGWDRGNQPQHF
TRBJ2-1 TRBD2 . TRBV10-3 TGTGCCGTCAGAGCGGGGAGCTCCTACAATGAGCAGTTCTTC CAVRAGSSYNEQFF
TRBJ1-1 . . TRBV27 TGTGCCAGCAAGCTCAGCCGGCAGGACACTGAAGCTTTCTTT CASKLSRQDTEAFF
TRBJ1-3 . . TRBV7-2 TGTGCCAGCAGCAGGGGTCCTGGAAACACCATATATTTT CASSRGPGNTIYF
TRBJ1-1 TRBD1 . TRBV13 TGTGCCAGCAGCGGAACACAGGGGGACACTGAAGCTTTCTTT CASSGTQGDTEAFF
TRBJ2-7 TRBD1 . TRBV25-1 TGTGCCAGCAGTTCGTTTGGGTCTAACAGGGGCTACGAGCAGTACTTC CASSSFGSNRGYEQYF
TRBJ1-3 . . TRBV9 TGTGCCAGCAGCGGCGGCCCCGGAAACACCATATATTTT CASSGGPGNTIYF
TRBJ1-2 TRBD1 . TRBV7-9 TGTGCCAGCAGCTTTTCCCGCATGGGACAGGCACATTATGGCTACACCTTC CASSFSRMGQAHYGYTF
TRBJ2-3 TRBD2 . TRBV9 TGTGCCAGCAGCCTCAGGACTAGCGGGAGTCTCACAGATACGCAGTATTTT CASSLRTSGSLTDTQYF
TRBJ1-1 TRBD1 . TRBV6-5 TGTGCCAGCAGCCGCGACAGGGACTACACTGAAGCTTTCTTT CASSRDRDYTEAFF
TRBJ1-4 . . TRBV29-1 TGCAGCGTTGCGGCGGAGAGGGAAAAACTGTTTTTT CSVAAEREKLFF
TRBJ2-5 . . TRBV28 TGTGCCAGCAGACAGGACCAAGAGACCCAGTACTTC CASRQDQETQYF
TRBJ2-5 TRBD2 . TRBV19 TGTGCCAGTAGTACTCAAGCCGGGACTAGCGGGGGGGCCTTAGAGACCCAGTACTTC CASSTQAGTSGGALETQYF
TRBJ1-5 . . TRBV7-2 TGTGCCAGCAGCTCCTGGATCGCGGAGGAGCAGCCCCAGCATTTT CASSSWIAEEQPQHF